This TCR beta chain was captured by sequencing in a study of spatial heterogeneity in lung cancer. Whole-study context: Within tumor regions, the number of TCR transcripts tracked closely with a T cell module score obtained from matched bulk RNA-seq.

TCR cDNA molecules were tagged individually, and each one carried a unique molecular identifier. TCRdb called the 5' RACE reads again in MiXCR, with one record for every CDR3 protein. Among roughly 7,700 distinct CDR3 sequences listed, about 12% were seen once. Regarding the study as a whole: The study found that expanded intratumoral alpha and beta TCR counts tracked tumor mutation counts.

This clonotype was recorded at least ten times. No antigen is known for it. Looked up from germline, CDR1 is SGHRS and CDR2 is YFSETQ. V shed 1 base, J shed 8 bases, and the junction held 8 bases outside the gene matches. The CDR3 sequence is 15 residues long. As for time point: sample taken at primary tumor resection. No cell sorting; template was whole RNA from tumor, lung tissue or PBMC. The V and J genes are TRBV5-1 and TRBJ2-1; the match to TRBD2 covers 8 bases. The receptor's source is a male donor with early-stage non-small cell lung cancer. The specimen comprised lung tumor tissue, sampled at surgery. The CDR3, as DNA: TGCGCCAGCAGCTTGAACAGCGGGAGTTTCGATGAGCAGTTCTTC. Translation: CASSLNSGSFDEQFF.